This T cell receptor beta chain was found in a study of cytomegalovirus exposure and HLA in healthy donors. Study-level results: A later analysis appeared to link common viral pathogens to several of the most significant clusters. TCR beta V- and J-gene trimming was later associated with a missense DCLRE1C variant.

For this clone: No antigen is known for it.

Trimming pared 4 bases from V and 7 bases from J, leaving 18 bases between. Germline V gives CDR1 MNHEY, CDR2 SVGAGI. The CDR3 has 15 amino acids. Primers for the PCR totalled 60 Vbeta and 13 Jbeta. Methods used by the authors: There were 70 million to 95 million unique TCR beta chains by a later count, and about 12 million of them were shared. TCRdb's table, derived via immunoSEQ multiplex PCR, lists solely in-frame clones and lacks some. Clone size and the V and J calls come from that table; the DNA yielded D and trimming. The table includes 150,000 or so clones, about three quarters detected once. Sequencing was performed on PBMCs. The rearrangement links TRBV6-5 to TRBJ2-3, with D unresolved. The receptor was isolated from a woman between 50 and 59 years old in good health and CMV-seropositive. DNA for the CDR3: TGTGCCAGCAGTTTGGCCAGATCCCCCGAATATACGCAGTATTTT. Translation gives CASSLARSPEYTQYF.